Shown below are 3 T cell receptor beta chains from a single sample sequenced in a study of cytomegalovirus exposure and HLA in healthy donors. With 60 Vbeta and 13 Jbeta primers, the PCR was carried out. Only in-frame clones appear in the TCRdb table, and some are missing; sequencing was by immunoSEQ multiplex PCR. The sample's table shows around 65,000 clones. The specimen sequenced was PBMCs. These TCRs come from a man younger than 45 in good health and CMV-seropositive.

The rearrangement links TRBV12-5 to TRBJ2-3, with D perhaps TRBD1 (7 bases). Trimming removed 4 bases from V and 4 bases from J, with 24 bases in between. Germline V gives CDR1 LGHNT, CDR2 FRNRAP. CDR3 length: 18 residues. DNA of the CDR3: TGTGCTAGTGGTTGGCCCTCCTCCCAGGGGGAGGAGGCAGATACGCAGTATTTT. As protein: CASGWPSSQGEEADTQYF.

The chain couples TRBV5-6 to TRBJ1-1, with a possible D match to TRBD1 (5 bases). This CDR3 region has 14 residues. CDR1 and CDR2 from the germline V gene are SGHDT and YYEEEE. V lost 3 bases, J lost 7 bases, and 16 bases lay in between. Written as DNA, the CDR3 is TGTGCCAGCAGCTCAGGAATGGGGCCCCGTGAAGCTTTCTTT. This gives the protein CASSSGMGPREAFF.

About this clone itself: Germline and junction disagree at one end, which may indicate a read error. This sequence joins TRBV5-6 and TRBJ2-7; 14 nucleotides match TRBD2. The CDR3 totals 15 residues. The germline V gene encodes CDR1 SGHDT and CDR2 YYEEEE. CDR3 sequence reads: CASRPVGLAGEEQSF. In DNA, the CDR3 is TGTGCCAGCAGACCCGTGGGACTAGCGGGAGAGGAGCAGTCCTTC.